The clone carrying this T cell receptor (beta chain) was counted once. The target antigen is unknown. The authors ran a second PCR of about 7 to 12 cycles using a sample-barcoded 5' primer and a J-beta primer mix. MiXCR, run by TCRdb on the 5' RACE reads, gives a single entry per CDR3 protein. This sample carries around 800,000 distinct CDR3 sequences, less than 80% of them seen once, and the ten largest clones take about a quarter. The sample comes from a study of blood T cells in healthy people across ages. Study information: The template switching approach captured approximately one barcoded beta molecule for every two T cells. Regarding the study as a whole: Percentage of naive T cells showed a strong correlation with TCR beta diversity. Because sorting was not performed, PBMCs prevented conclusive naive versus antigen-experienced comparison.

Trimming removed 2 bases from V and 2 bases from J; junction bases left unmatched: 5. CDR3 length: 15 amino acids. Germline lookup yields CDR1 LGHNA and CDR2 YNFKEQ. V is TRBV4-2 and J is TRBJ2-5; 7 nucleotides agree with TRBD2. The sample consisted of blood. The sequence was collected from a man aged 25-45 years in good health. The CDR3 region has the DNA TGTGCCAGCAGCCAACAGAGCGGGGTTCAAGAGACCCAGTACTTC. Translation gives CASSQQSGVQETQYF.